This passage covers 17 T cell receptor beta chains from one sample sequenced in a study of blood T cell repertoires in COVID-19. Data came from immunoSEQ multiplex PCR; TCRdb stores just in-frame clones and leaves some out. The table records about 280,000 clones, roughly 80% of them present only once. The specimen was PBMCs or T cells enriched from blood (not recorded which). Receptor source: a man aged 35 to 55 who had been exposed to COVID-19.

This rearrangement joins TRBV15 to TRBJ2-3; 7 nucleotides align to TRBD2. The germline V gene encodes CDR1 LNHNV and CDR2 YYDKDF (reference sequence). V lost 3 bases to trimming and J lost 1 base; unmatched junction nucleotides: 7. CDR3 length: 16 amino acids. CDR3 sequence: CATSSGLAEGTDTQYF. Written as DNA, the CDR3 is TGTGCCACCAGCAGCGGCCTAGCGGAGGGCACAGATACGCAGTATTTT.

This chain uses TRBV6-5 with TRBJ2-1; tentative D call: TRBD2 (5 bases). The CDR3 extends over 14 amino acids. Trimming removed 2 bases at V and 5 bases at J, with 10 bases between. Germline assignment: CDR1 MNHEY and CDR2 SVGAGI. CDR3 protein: CASSYLRANNEQFF. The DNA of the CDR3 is TGTGCCAGCAGTTACCTGAGGGCTAACAATGAGCAGTTCTTC.

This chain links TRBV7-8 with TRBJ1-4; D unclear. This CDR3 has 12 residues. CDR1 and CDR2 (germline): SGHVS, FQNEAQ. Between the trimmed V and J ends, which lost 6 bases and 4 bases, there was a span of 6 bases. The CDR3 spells CASSSGNEKLFF. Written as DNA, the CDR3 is TGTGCCAGCAGTTCGGGTAATGAAAAACTGTTTTTT.

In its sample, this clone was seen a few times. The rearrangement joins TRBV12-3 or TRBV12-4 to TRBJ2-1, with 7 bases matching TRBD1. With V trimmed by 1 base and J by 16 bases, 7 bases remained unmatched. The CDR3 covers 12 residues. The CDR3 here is CASSLGDRVDFF. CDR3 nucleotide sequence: TGTGCCAGCAGTTTAGGTGACAGGGTGGACTTCTTC.

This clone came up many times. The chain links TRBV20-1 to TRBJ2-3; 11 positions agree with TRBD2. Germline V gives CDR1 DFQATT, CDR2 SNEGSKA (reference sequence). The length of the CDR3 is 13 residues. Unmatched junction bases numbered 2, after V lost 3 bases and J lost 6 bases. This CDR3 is CSASIAGGDTQYF. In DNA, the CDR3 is TGCAGTGCTAGTATAGCGGGAGGGGATACGCAGTATTTT.

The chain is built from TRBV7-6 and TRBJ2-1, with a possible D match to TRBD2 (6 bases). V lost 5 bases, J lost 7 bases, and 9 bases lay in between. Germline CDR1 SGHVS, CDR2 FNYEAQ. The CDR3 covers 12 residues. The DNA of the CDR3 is TGTGCCAGCAGCAACCTAGCGAATGAGCAGTTCTTC. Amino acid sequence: CASSNLANEQFF.

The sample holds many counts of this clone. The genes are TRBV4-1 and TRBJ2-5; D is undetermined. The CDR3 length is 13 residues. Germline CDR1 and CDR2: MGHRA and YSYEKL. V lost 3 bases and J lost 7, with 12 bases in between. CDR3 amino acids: CASSQTPEATQYF. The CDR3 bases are TGCGCCAGCAGCCAGACCCCCGAGGCGACCCAGTACTTC.

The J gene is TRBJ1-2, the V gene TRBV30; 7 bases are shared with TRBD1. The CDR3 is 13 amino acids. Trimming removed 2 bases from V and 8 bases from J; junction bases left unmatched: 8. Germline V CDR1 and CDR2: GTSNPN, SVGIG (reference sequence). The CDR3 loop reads CAWSTNPGGGYTF. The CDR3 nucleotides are TGTGCCTGGAGTACGAACCCAGGGGGAGGCTACACCTTC.

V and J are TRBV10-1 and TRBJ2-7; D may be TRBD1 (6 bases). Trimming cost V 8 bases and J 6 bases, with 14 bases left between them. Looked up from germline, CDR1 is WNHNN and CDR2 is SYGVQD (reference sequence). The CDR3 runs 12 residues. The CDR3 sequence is CASQGHGTEQYF. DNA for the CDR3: TGCGCCAGCCAGGGACATGGGACCGAGCAGTACTTC.

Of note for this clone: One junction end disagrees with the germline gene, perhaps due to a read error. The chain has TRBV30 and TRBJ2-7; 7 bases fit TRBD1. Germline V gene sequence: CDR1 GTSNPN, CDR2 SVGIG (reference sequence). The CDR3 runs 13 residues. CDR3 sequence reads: CARRQGVGYEQYF. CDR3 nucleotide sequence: TGTGCCCGGAGGCAGGGGGTGGGGTACGAGCAGTACTTC. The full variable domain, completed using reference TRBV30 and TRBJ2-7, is SQTIHQWPATLVQPVGSPLSLECTVEGTSNPNLYWYRQAAGRGLQLLFYSVGIGQISSEVPQNLSASRPQDRQFILSSKKLLLSDSGFYLCARRQGVGYEQYFGPGTRLTVT.

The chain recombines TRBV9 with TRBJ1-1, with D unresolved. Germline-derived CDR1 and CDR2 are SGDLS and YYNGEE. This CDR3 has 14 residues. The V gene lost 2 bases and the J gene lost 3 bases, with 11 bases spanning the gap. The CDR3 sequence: CASSVLRHDTEAFF. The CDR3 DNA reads TGTGCCAGCAGCGTTTTGAGGCATGACACTGAAGCTTTCTTT.

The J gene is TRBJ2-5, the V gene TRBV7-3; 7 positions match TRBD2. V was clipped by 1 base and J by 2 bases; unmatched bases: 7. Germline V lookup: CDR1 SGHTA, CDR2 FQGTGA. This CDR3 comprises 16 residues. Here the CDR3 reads CASSLNGGTNQETQYF. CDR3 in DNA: TGTGCCAGCAGCTTAAATGGCGGGACTAATCAAGAGACCCAGTACTTC.

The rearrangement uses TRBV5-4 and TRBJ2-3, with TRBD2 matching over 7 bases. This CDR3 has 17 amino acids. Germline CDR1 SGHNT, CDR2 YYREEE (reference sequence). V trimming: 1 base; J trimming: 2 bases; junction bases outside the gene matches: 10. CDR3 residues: CASSLKTGGSTTDTQYF. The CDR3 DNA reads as TGTGCCAGCAGCTTGAAAACAGGCGGGAGTACCACAGATACGCAGTATTTT.

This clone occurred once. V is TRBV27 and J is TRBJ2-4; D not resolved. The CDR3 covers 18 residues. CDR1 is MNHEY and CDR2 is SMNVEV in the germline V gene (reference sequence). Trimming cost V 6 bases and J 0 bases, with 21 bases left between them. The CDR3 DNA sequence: TGTGCCAGCAGCTTACGTGTCCCTAAACCCTTAGCCAAAAACATTCAGTACTTC. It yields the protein CASSLRVPKPLAKNIQYF.

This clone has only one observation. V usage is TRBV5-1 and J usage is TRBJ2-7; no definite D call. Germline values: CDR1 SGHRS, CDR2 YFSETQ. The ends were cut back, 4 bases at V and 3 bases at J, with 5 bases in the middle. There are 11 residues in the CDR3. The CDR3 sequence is CASSVNYEQYF. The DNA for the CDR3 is TGCGCCAGCAGCGTTAACTACGAGCAGTACTTC.

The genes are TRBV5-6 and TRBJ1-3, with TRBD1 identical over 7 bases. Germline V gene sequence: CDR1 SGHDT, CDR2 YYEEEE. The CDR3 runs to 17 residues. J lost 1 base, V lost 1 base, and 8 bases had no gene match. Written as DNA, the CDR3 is TGTGCCAGCAGCTTGAGTGGGGACAGATTATCTGGAAACACCATATATTTT. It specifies CASSLSGDRLSGNTIYF.

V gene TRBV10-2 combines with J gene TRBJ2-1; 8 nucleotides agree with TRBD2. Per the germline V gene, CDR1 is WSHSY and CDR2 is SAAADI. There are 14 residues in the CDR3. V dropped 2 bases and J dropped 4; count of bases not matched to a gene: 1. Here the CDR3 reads CASSETSGYNEQFF. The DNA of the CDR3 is TGCGCCAGCAGTGAGACTAGCGGATACAATGAGCAGTTCTTC.